Sequencing of this T cell receptor (beta chain) was carried out in a study of Graves' ophthalmopathy and Graves' hyperthyroidism. In the study overall: Before any treatment was given, at initial diagnosis, peripheral blood was collected.

RNA transcripts provided the template for amplifying TCR beta CDR3 regions. Second-round multiplex PCR came after a first-round RT-PCR that employed HTBI primers. One entry per CDR3 protein results from TCRdb running MiXCR on the multiplex PCR reads. Of more than 550,000 distinct CDR3 sequences in the sample, about two fifths were seen once. The PBMCs had their origin in 10 ml of fresh peripheral blood. After removal of 3 bases from V and 5 bases from J, the junction contained 10 bases not matched to a gene. CDR1 and CDR2 from the germline V gene are MNHNS and SASEGT. The CDR3 length is 16 residues. Only a few counts were recorded for this clonotype. Antigen: not known. Study findings and constraints: Also, most clonotypes expanded in the thyroid above 0.001 frequency appeared in blood. Ophthalmopathy progression prediction by the model yielded a sensitivity of about 71% and a specificity of just over 72%.

The receptor was isolated from an adult man with Graves' ophthalmopathy. Sequences were obtained from peripheral blood. V usage is TRBV6-1 and J usage is TRBJ2-7; TRBD1 agrees at 10 bases. CDR3 nucleotides: TGTGCCAGCAGTGACCCGGGACAGGGGAGGGTCGACGAGCAGTACTTC. It translates to CASSDPGQGRVDEQYF.